A selection of T cell receptor beta chains follows, all from one sample in a study of PD-1 blockade in classical Hodgkin lymphoma. Clones were sequenced by immunoSEQ multiplex PCR, and TCRdb holds only the in-frame ones, with some missing. The sample includes 14,000 to 15,000 clones, around 82% of them seen just once. Sequences were derived from peripheral blood mononuclear cells (PBMCs), sampled before the second cycle of nivolumab. These receptors all come from a human donor with classical Hodgkin lymphoma. CDR3s include the opening cysteine and the closing phenylalanine or tryptophan. A D gene is named only where the DNA matches it firmly. A row's size may be missing; if present it is once, few, many or a size class.

-	TRBV28	TRBD1	TRBJ2-7	TGTGCCAGCAGGGTACCGGGACAGGGACCCTACGAGCAGTACTTC	CASRVPGQGPYEQYF
-	TRBV28	TRBD1	TRBJ1-1	TGTGCCAGCAGTCCATTATCATACAGGGGCCAAGCTTTCTTT	CASSPLSYRGQAFF
-	TRBV7-9	-	TRBJ1-1	TGTGCCAGCAGCTTAGCTCAGGTAGGAGACACTGAAGCTTTCTTT	CASSLAQVGDTEAFF
once	TRBV4-3	-	TRBJ2-7	TGCGCCAGCAGCCAAAGCGCCCGCGAAACAGGGTTGGACTACGAGCAGTACTTC	CASSQSARETGLDYEQYF
-	TRBV12-5	-	TRBJ1-5	TGTGCTAGTGGGGCCGGACAGCACAATCAGCCCCAGCATTTT	CASGAGQHNQPQHF
-	TRBV2	-	TRBJ1-1	TGTGCCAGCAGAGTTGAGGGGAACACTGAAGCTTTCTTT	CASRVEGNTEAFF
-	TRBV6-6	-	TRBJ1-2	TGTGCCAGCAGTCAAGGGCCAAGTGATGGCTACACCTTC	CASSQGPSDGYTF
-	TRBV20-1	-	TRBJ1-4	TGCAGTGCCTTAAGGTCTGAAAAACTGTTTTTT	CSALRSEKLFF
-	TRBV5-8	TRBD2	TRBJ2-1	TGTGCCAGCAGCTTGAATCCACTAGCGGGGGTTTCCCGATACAATGAGCAGTTCTTC	CASSLNPLAGVSRYNEQFF
-	TRBV2	-	TRBJ1-2	TGTGCCAGCAGTGAAGCTAGCATCGTCGGGGGCTACACCTTC	CASSEASIVGGYTF
-	TRBV29-1	-	TRBJ2-5	TGCAGCGTTAGGATGGAAGAGACCCAGTACTTC	CSVRMEETQYF
-	TRBV18	-	TRBJ2-2	TGTGCCAGCTCACCAGGGTCCACCCCTCGGAACACCGGGGAGCTGTTTTTT	CASSPGSTPRNTGELFF
-	TRBV29-1	-	TRBJ1-2	TGCAGCGTCTGGGACACTGGCTACACCTTC	CSVWDTGYTF
-	TRBV19	TRBD1	TRBJ1-2	TGTGCCAGTAGTATGGGTACAGGGGGCTCGTATGGCTACACCTTC	CASSMGTGGSYGYTF